The 19 T cell receptor beta chains given below trace back to one sample, sequenced in a study of vaccination and CD4 T cells after COVID-19. Antigen specificity for these receptors is unknown. Sequencing of cultured CD4+ T cell DNA used the Oncomine TCR Beta short-read assay. TCRdb fed the PCR reads into MiXCR, producing one record per CDR3 protein. This table has fewer than 15,000 distinct CDR3 sequences, under 35% appearing once. This sample's treatment: roughly 10-day PBMC culture with coronavirus spike peptide pools or control peptides (ViraFEST assay). Sample: CD4+ T cells from blood, cultured in vitro, taken before SARS-CoV-2 vaccination. The receptors come from a human donor who received a COVID-19 vaccine.

The genes are TRBV30 and TRBJ1-2, with D possibly matching TRBD1 (6 bases). CDR3 length: 13 amino acids. Germline V gene lookup returns CDR1 GTSNPN and CDR2 SVGIG (reference sequence). The V gene lost 1 base and the J gene lost 7 bases, with 13 bases spanning the gap. The CDR3, as DNA: TGTGCCTGGAGTGGTAGCAGGGGCGCTGGCTACACCTTC. Translated, it gives CAWSGSRGAGYTF.

Within the sample, this clonotype is medium-sized. The CDR3 here is CASSFLDVGYTF. The DNA of the CDR3 is TGTGCCAGCAGCTTTTTGGATGTGGGCTACACCTTC. V is TRBV7-9 and J is TRBJ1-2; no reliable D call. V was shortened by 3 bases and J by 8 bases, with 10 bases between the two germline ends. The germline V gene has CDR1 SEHNR and CDR2 FQNEAQ (reference sequence). The CDR3 is 12 amino acids.

This chain joins TRBV10-3 and TRBJ2-1, with 9 nucleotides matching TRBD1. Per the germline V gene, CDR1 is ENHRY and CDR2 is SYGVKD. J was trimmed by 7 bases and V by 5 bases; bases with no gene match: 6. The CDR3 has 14 residues. Here the CDR3 DNA reads TGTGCCATCAGTCCCGGGACAGGGACGAATGAGCAGTTCTTC. It yields the protein CAISPGTGTNEQFF.

By sample share, this clonotype is medium-sized. The rearrangement uses TRBV15 and TRBJ2-5; 7 nucleotides agree with TRBD2. The V and J ends lost 1 base and 2 bases, in that order; junction bases with no gene match: 4. Germline values: CDR1 LNHNV, CDR2 YYDKDF (reference sequence). CDR3 length equals 15 residues. CDR3 residues: CATSRVRLAQETQYF. The CDR3 region has the DNA TGTGCCACCAGCAGAGTTCGACTAGCACAAGAGACCCAGTACTTC.

The table lists this clonotype with a few counts. The V gene is TRBV20-1, the J gene TRBJ2-2; D not resolved. Deletions cut 1 base from V and 4 bases from J, with 4 bases between. Germline V gene lookup returns CDR1 DFQATT and CDR2 SNEGSKA (reference sequence). The CDR3 has 12 amino acids. Here the CDR3 DNA reads TGCAGTGCTAGAGGGGGCACCGGGGAGCTGTTTTTT. It codes for CSARGGTGELFF.

CDR3 sequence reads: CASSLGWGTGELFF. In DNA form, the CDR3 reads TGTGCCAGCAGCTTGGGGTGGGGCACCGGGGAGCTGTTTTTT. The chain employs TRBV5-4 and TRBJ2-2; D is unresolved. V lost 0 bases, J lost 4 bases, and 7 bases lay in between. The CDR3 loop spans 14 amino acids. Germline V lookup: CDR1 SGHNT, CDR2 YYREEE (reference sequence).

Only a few counts were recorded for this clonotype. The chain has TRBV7-8 and TRBJ1-5, with TRBD1 as a possible D gene (5 bases). The germline V gene has CDR1 SGHVS and CDR2 FQNEAQ. There are 16 residues in the CDR3. Trimming pared 2 bases from V and 0 bases from J, leaving 11 bases between. The CDR3 coding sequence is TGTGCCAGCAGCTTATATTCGGGGGATAGCAATCAGCCCCAGCATTTT. Protein: CASSLYSGDSNQPQHF. The whole variable domain, remainder taken from reference TRBV7-8 and TRBJ1-5, is GAGVSQSPRYKVAKRGQDVALRCDPISGHVSLFWYQQALGQGPEFLTYFQNEAQLDKSGLPSDRFFAERPEGSVSTLKIQRTQQEDSAVYLCASSLYSGDSNQPQHFGDGTRLSIL.

The rearrangement joins TRBV7-2 to TRBJ1-1, with no clear D. The CDR3 has 13 residues. Germline CDR1 is SGHTA and CDR2 is FQGNSA. V gave up 2 bases and J gave up 4 bases, with 8 bases separating them. CDR3 DNA sequence: TGTGCCAGCAGCTTAAGTCAAGGCACTGAAGCTTTCTTT. Its protein is CASSLSQGTEAFF.

This clonotype has a handful of counts. V and J are TRBV7-3 and TRBJ2-6, with D perhaps assigned TRBD1 or TRBD2 (6 bases each). Germline CDR1 reads SGHTA; CDR2 reads FQGTGA. The CDR3 contains 14 residues. With 2 bases removed from V and 6 bases from J, the gap between germline ends came to 8 bases. The CDR3 sequence is CASSLGGQANVLTF. CDR3 coding DNA: TGTGCCAGCAGCTTAGGGGGGCAGGCCAACGTCCTGACTTTC.

This clonotype has just a few counts. This chain connects TRBV20-1 to TRBJ1-2; 7 bases agree with TRBD1. The CDR3 contains 15 residues. Germline V gene sequence: CDR1 DFQATT, CDR2 SNEGSKA (reference sequence). With V trimmed by 3 bases and J by 0 bases, 7 bases remained unmatched. This chain's CDR3 is CSAREQGRPNYGYTF. The CDR3 DNA follows: TGCAGTGCTAGGGAACAGGGGCGCCCTAACTATGGCTACACCTTC.

In its sample, this clonotype was seen a few times. V gene TRBV11-2 combines with J gene TRBJ1-1, with D perhaps matching TRBD1 (5 bases). Germline V gives CDR1 SGHAT, CDR2 FQNNGV. V was trimmed by 4 bases and J by 0 bases, leaving 12 bases between them. This CDR3 has 15 amino acids. Here the CDR3 reads CASSSGRHMNTEAFF. In DNA, the CDR3 is TGTGCCAGCAGCTCGGGACGGCACATGAACACTGAAGCTTTCTTT.

A few counts support this clonotype. This chain links TRBV30 with TRBJ1-3, with D perhaps TRBD1 (5 bases). The CDR3 loop spans 12 amino acids. The germline V and J ends were trimmed by 1 base and 11 bases, with 12 bases remaining between them. Germline V gene sequence: CDR1 GTSNPN, CDR2 SVGIG (reference sequence). CDR3 DNA: TGTGCCTGGAGTGAAGGGGCGCAGGCCATATATTTT. This gives the protein CAWSEGAQAIYF.

The chain employs TRBV2 and TRBJ2-1; weak D call: TRBD1 (6 bases). The CDR3 runs to 15 residues. CDR1 and CDR2 (germline): SNHLY, FYNNEI. With 10 bases removed from V and 0 bases from J, the gap between germline ends came to 16 bases. CDR3 residues: CANEQGLSSYNEQFF. CDR3 coding DNA: TGTGCCAACGAGCAGGGGCTCAGCTCCTACAATGAGCAGTTCTTC.

This chain uses TRBV7-9 with TRBJ1-4, with TRBD1 matching over 7 bases. With 5 bases clipped from V and 4 bases from J, the junction kept 4 bases outside the gene matches. From germline, CDR1 is SEHNR and CDR2 FQNEAQ (reference sequence). The CDR3 is made up of 14 amino acids. CDR3 sequence: CASSPGTDNEKLFF. In nucleotides, the CDR3 is TGTGCCAGCAGCCCAGGGACAGATAATGAAAAACTGTTTTTT.

This clonotype turned up a few times. V usage is TRBV20-1 and J usage is TRBJ1-1, with 10 nucleotides matching TRBD1. V gave up 6 bases and J gave up 7 bases; unmatched junction bases: 11. Germline CDR1 and CDR2: DFQATT and SNEGSKA (reference sequence). The CDR3 sequence is 14 residues long. The CDR3 sequence is CSAEHGTGDIEAFF. The CDR3 bases are TGCAGTGCCGAGCATGGGACAGGGGACATTGAAGCTTTCTTT.

This clonotype was picked up a small number of times. The chain is built from TRBV6-5 and TRBJ2-7, with 7 bases aligning to TRBD1. The CDR3 is made up of 14 amino acids. The V and J ends lost 3 bases and 1 base, in that order; junction bases with no gene match: 3. Germline V gene data show CDR1 as MNHEY and CDR2 as SVGAGI. The CDR3 here is CASSYGQVSYEQYF. In DNA form, the CDR3 reads TGTGCCAGCAGTTATGGACAGGTTTCCTACGAGCAGTACTTC.

This clonotype was observed a single time. The chain has TRBV25-1 and TRBJ1-1, with D unresolved. CDR3 length: 15 residues. Germline loops: CDR1 MGHDK, CDR2 SYGVNS. Trimming cost V 1 base and J 6 bases, with 15 bases left between them. In DNA, the CDR3 is TGTGCCAGCAGTGAATCGCGTGGGCTTGAGGCTGAAGCTTTCTTT. Its protein product is CASSESRGLEAEAFF.

The genes are TRBV4-1 and TRBJ1-6; the D is unclear. Germline V gene sequence: CDR1 MGHRA, CDR2 YSYEKL. CDR3 size: 14 residues. Trimming took 0 bases from V and 9 from J, leaving 9 bases between them. This chain's CDR3 is CASSQDRGSSPLHF. CDR3 in DNA: TGCGCCAGCAGCCAAGATCGTGGCTCTTCACCCCTCCACTTT.

This chain connects TRBV25-1 to TRBJ2-1; 7 bases map to TRBD1. The CDR3 is 14 amino acids. J lost 10 bases, V lost 0 bases, and 6 bases had no gene match. Germline CDR1 is MGHDK and CDR2 is SYGVNS. CDR3 in DNA: TGTGCCAGCAGTGAATACTACAGGGGTGCGGAGCAGTTCTTC. Protein: CASSEYYRGAEQFF.